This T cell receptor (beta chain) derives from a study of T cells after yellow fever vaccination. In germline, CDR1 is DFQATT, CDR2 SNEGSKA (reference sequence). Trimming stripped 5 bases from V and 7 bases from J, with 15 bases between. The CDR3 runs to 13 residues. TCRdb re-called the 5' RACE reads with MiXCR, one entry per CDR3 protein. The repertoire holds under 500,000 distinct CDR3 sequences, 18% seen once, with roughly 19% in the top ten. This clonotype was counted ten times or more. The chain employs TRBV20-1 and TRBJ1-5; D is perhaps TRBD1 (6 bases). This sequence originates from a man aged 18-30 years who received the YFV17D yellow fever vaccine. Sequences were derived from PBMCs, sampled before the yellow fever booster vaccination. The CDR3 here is CSASQGPGQPQHF. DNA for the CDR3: TGCAGTGCTTCACAGGGTCCGGGCCAGCCCCAGCATTTT.